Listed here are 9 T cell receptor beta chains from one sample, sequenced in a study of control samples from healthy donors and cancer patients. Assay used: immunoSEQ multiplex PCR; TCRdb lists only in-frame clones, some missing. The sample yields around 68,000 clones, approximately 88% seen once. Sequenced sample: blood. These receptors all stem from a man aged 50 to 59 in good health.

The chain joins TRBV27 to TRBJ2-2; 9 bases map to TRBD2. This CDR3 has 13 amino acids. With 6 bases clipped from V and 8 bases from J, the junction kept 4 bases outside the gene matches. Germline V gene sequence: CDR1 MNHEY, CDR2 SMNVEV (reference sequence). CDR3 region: CASRPSGRGELFF. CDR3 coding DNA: TGTGCCAGCAGACCCAGCGGGAGGGGGGAGCTGTTTTTT.

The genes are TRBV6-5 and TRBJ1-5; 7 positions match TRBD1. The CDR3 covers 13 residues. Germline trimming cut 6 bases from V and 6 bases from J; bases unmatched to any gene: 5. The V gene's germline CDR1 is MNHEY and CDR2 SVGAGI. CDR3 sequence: CASSRDSAQPQHF. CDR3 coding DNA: TGTGCCAGCAGCCGGGACAGTGCTCAGCCCCAGCATTTT.

CDR3 DNA: TGTGCCAGTAGTGTGCCTAGCGGGAACAACGAGCAGTACTTC. It encodes CASSVPSGNNEQYF. The chain uses TRBV19 and TRBJ2-7, with 9 bases fitting TRBD2. The V gene end was trimmed by 5 bases and the J gene end by 5 bases; junction bases not matched to a gene: 7. The germline gives CDR1 LNHDA, CDR2 SQIVND (reference sequence). The length of the CDR3 is 14 residues.

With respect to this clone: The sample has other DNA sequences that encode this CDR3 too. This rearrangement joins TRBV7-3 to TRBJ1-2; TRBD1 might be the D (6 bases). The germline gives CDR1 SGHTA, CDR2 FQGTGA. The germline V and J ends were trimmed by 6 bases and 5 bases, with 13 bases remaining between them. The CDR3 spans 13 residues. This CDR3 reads CASSPGQGYGYTF. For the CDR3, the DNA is TGTGCCAGCAGTCCGGGACAAGGTTATGGCTACACCTTC.

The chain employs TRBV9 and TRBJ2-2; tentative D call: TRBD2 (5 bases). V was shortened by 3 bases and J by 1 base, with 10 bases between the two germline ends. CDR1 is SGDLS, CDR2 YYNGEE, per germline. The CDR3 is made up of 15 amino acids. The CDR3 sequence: CASSARRGNTGELFF. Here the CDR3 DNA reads TGTGCCAGCAGCGCGCGACGGGGGAACACCGGGGAGCTGTTTTTT.

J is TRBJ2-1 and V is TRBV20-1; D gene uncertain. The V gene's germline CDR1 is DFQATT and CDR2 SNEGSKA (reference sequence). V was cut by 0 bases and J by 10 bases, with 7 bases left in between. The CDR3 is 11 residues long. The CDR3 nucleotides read TGCAGTGCTAGAGATAACGGGGAGCAGTTCTTC. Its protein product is CSARDNGEQFF.

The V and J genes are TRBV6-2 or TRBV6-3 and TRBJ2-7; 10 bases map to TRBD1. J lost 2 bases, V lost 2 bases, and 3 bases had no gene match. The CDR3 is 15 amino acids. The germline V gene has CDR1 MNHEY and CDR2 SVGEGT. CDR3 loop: CASSYTGTGAYEQYF. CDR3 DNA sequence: TGTGCCAGCAGTTACACCGGGACAGGGGCCTACGAGCAGTACTTC.

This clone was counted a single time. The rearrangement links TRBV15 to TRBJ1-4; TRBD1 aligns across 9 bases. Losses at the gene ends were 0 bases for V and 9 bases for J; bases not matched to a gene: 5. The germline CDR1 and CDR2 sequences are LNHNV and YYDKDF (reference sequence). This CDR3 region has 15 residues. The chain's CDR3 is CATSRELDRGKKLFF. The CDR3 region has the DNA TGTGCCACCAGCAGAGAACTCGACAGGGGGAAAAAACTGTTTTTT. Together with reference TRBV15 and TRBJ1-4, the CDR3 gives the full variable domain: DAMVIQNPRYQVTQFGKPVTLSCSQTLNHNVMYWYQQKSSQAPKLLFHYYDKDFNNEADTPDNFQSRRPNTSFCFLDIRSPGLGDTAMYLCATSRELDRGKKLFFGSGTQLSVL.

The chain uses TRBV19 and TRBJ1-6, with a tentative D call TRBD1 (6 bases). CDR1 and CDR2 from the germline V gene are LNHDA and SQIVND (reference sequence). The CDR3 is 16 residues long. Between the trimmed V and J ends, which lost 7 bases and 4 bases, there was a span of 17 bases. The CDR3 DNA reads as TGTGCCAGTATGGAGCGGGGGCTATGGTATAATTCACCCCTCCACTTT. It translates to CASMERGLWYNSPLHF.